This is a list of T cell receptor beta chains from one sample in a study of blood T cells in healthy people across ages. TCRdb passed the 5' RACE reads through MiXCR, listing each CDR3 protein once. The sample includes over a million distinct CDR3 sequences, roughly 45% of them seen just once. Sequencing input: blood. Receptors were obtained from an older woman in good health. Each CDR3 is given with its conserved first and last residue. D genes are given only for firm matches. Only part of the rows carry a size: once, few, many, or a class if the clone is expanded.

>TRBV12-3/TRBV12-4|TRBJ2-1|TRBD1|few
CASSLTGSRNEQFF
TGTGCCAGCAGTTTGACAGGGTCGCGGAATGAGCAGTTCTTC
>TRBV7-9|TRBJ2-1|NA|NA
CASRFGAWADKNEQFF
TGTGCCAGCAGATTCGGTGCTTGGGCCGATAAAAATGAGCAGTTCTTC
>TRBV15|TRBJ2-1|NA|few
CATSRDYGSNEQFF
TGTGCCACCAGCAGAGATTACGGGTCCAATGAGCAGTTCTTC
>TRBV7-9|TRBJ2-5|NA|NA
CASSLFQGTQYF
TGTGCCAGCAGCTTATTTCAGGGGACCCAGTACTTC
>TRBV19|TRBJ1-4|NA|NA
CATDGAGLGKLFF
TGTGCCACCGATGGGGCGGGGCTTGGAAAACTGTTTTTT
>TRBV5-1|TRBJ1-2|NA|NA
CASSYTGSDGGYTF
TGCGCCAGCAGTTACACAGGGTCCGACGGGGGCTACACCTTC
>TRBV27|TRBJ1-4|TRBD1|NA
CASSNRQGGEKLFF
TGTGCCAGCAGTAATAGACAGGGAGGCGAAAAACTGTTTTTT
>TRBV20-1|TRBJ1-1|NA|NA
CSARVGNMNTEAFF
TGCAGTGCTAGAGTGGGGAACATGAACACTGAAGCTTTCTTT
>TRBV7-9|TRBJ1-2|NA|NA
CASSIKANYGYTF
TGTGCCAGCAGCATAAAAGCTAACTATGGCTACACCTTC
>TRBV24-1|TRBJ2-1|TRBD2|NA
CATSGLEREYTYNEQFF
TGTGCCACCAGTGGATTGGAGCGGGAGTACACCTACAATGAGCAGTTCTTC
>TRBV7-2|TRBJ1-2|NA|NA
CASSLAGWGVHTF
TGTGCCAGCAGCTTAGCGGGATGGGGGGTACACACCTTC
>TRBV28|TRBJ2-4|NA|few
CASSLPTRLAKNIQYF
TGTGCCAGCAGTTTGCCCACCAGACTAGCCAAAAACATTCAGTACTTC
>TRBV21-1|TRBJ2-6|NA|NA
CASSNQTVEGANVLTF
TGTGCCAGCAGCAACCAGACAGTGGAAGGGGCCAACGTCCTGACTTTC
>TRBV12-3/TRBV12-4|TRBJ2-5|NA|few
CASSTSIQETQYF
TGTGCCAGCAGTACCTCGATACAAGAGACCCAGTACTTC
>TRBV19|TRBJ1-2|NA|NA
CASREGVRNGYTF
TGTGCCAGTAGAGAAGGGGTGAGAAATGGCTACACCTTC
>TRBV20-1|TRBJ1-2|NA|few
CSARVGRGRAGLPNYGYTF
TGCAGTGCTAGAGTAGGTCGAGGTCGGGCAGGCCTCCCTAACTATGGCTACACCTTC
>TRBV9|TRBJ2-5|NA|NA
CASSESTKTQYF
TGTGCCAGCAGCGAAAGTACAAAGACCCAGTACTTC
>TRBV29-1|TRBJ2-7|TRBD2|NA
CSAQEFTTSGSLYEQYF
TGCAGTGCACAAGAGTTTACGACTAGCGGGAGTTTGTACGAGCAGTACTTC
>TRBV6-5|TRBJ2-5|NA|once
CASRGPRTQYF
TGTGCCAGCAGGGGCCCTCGGACCCAGTACTTC
>TRBV9|TRBJ2-7|TRBD1|few
CASSVGSGTGHYEQYF
TGTGCCAGCAGCGTAGGGTCCGGGACAGGGCACTACGAGCAGTACTTC
>TRBV5-6|TRBJ2-3|TRBD1|NA
CASSLSRDRIDTQYF
TGTGCCAGCAGCTTGTCCCGGGACAGGATTGATACGCAGTATTTT
>TRBV2|TRBJ2-1|NA|NA
CASSGAATYNEQFF
TGTGCCAGCAGCGGGGCAGCGACCTACAATGAGCAGTTCTTC
>TRBV20-1|TRBJ2-3|TRBD2|few
CSARPIGGRYTDTQYF
TGCAGTGCTAGGCCCATTGGCGGGAGGTACACAGATACGCAGTATTTT
>TRBV13|TRBJ2-3|NA|NA
CASSWRLLADTQYF
TGTGCCAGCAGCTGGCGGCTACTGGCAGATACGCAGTATTTT
>TRBV28|TRBJ2-7|NA|NA
CASRGNRAGGEQYF
TGTGCCAGCCGAGGGAACAGGGCCGGAGGCGAGCAGTACTTC
>TRBV6-1|TRBJ2-7|NA|NA
CASSEGSGAASYEQYF
TGTGCCAGCAGTGAAGGATCCGGGGCAGCCTCCTACGAGCAGTACTTC
>TRBV3-1|TRBJ2-1|TRBD2|NA
CASSQNLRGAGVWRQFF
TGTGCCAGCAGCCAAAACTTAAGGGGAGCGGGAGTATGGCGGCAGTTCTTC
>TRBV12-3/TRBV12-4|TRBJ2-7|NA|few
CASSPGAPGRYEQYF
TGTGCCAGCAGTCCAGGGGCTCCCGGGAGGTACGAGCAGTACTTC
>TRBV12-3/TRBV12-4|TRBJ2-3|NA|many
CASRRTSTDTQYF
TGTGCCAGCCGACGTACTAGCACAGATACGCAGTATTTT
>TRBV7-2|TRBJ1-1|TRBD1|few
CASSPPDRVTEAFF
TGTGCCAGCAGCCCGCCGGACAGGGTCACTGAAGCTTTCTTT
>TRBV7-9|TRBJ1-2|TRBD1|few
CASSNHRGPYGYTF
TGTGCCAGCAGCAACCACAGGGGACCCTACGGCTACACCTTC
>TRBV4-3|TRBJ2-1|NA|NA
CASSQDPALSYNEQFF
TGCGCCAGCAGCCAAGATCCGGCCCTCTCCTACAATGAGCAGTTCTTC
>TRBV14|TRBJ1-3|NA|NA
CASSQAGGNTIYF
TGTGCCAGCAGCCAGGCGGGAGGAAACACCATATATTTT
>TRBV27|TRBJ2-2|NA|NA
CASSPYTGELFF
TGTGCCAGCAGTCCTTACACCGGGGAGCTGTTTTTT
>TRBV11-2|TRBJ2-5|TRBD1|NA
CASSSEATGREETQYF
TGTGCCAGCAGCTCGGAAGCGACAGGGAGAGAAGAGACCCAGTACTTC
>TRBV18|TRBJ1-4|NA|NA
CASSPPAETNEKLFF
TGTGCCAGCTCACCACCAGCGGAAACTAATGAAAAACTGTTTTTT
>TRBV20-1|TRBJ2-1|NA|NA
CSAYIMYSSYNEQFF
TGCAGTGCTTACATAATGTACAGCTCCTACAATGAGCAGTTCTTC
>TRBV5-1|TRBJ2-3|NA|once
CASSLVGVSVTDTQYF
TGCGCCAGCAGCTTGGTAGGGGTCTCAGTCACAGATACGCAGTATTTT
>TRBV20-1|TRBJ2-7|TRBD2|few
CSASIAGDLYEQYF
TGCAGTGCTAGTATAGCGGGAGATCTGTACGAGCAGTACTTC
>TRBV10-2|TRBJ2-5|NA|few
CASSESGYQETQYF
TGCGCCAGCAGTGAGTCAGGCTACCAAGAGACCCAGTACTTC
>TRBV20-1|TRBJ2-7|NA|NA
CSASSPGWRYEQYF
TGCAGTGCTAGTTCGCCAGGGTGGCGATACGAGCAGTACTTC
>TRBV18|TRBJ1-2|NA|NA
CASSPEAGTFYGYTF
TGTGCCAGCTCACCAGAGGCCGGGACTTTCTATGGCTACACCTTC
>TRBV29-1|TRBJ2-3|TRBD1|few
CSTSPGTGTDTQYF
TGCAGCACTTCCCCCGGGACAGGGACAGATACGCAGTATTTT
>TRBV10-3|TRBJ2-5|TRBD2|NA
CAISVAGGYNEQYF
TGTGCCATCAGTGTGGCGGGAGGATACAATGAGCAGTACTTC
>TRBV6-6|TRBJ2-4|NA|once
CASSYSAGPEKDIQYF
TGTGCCAGCAGTTACTCCGCAGGACCCGAAAAGGACATTCAGTACTTC